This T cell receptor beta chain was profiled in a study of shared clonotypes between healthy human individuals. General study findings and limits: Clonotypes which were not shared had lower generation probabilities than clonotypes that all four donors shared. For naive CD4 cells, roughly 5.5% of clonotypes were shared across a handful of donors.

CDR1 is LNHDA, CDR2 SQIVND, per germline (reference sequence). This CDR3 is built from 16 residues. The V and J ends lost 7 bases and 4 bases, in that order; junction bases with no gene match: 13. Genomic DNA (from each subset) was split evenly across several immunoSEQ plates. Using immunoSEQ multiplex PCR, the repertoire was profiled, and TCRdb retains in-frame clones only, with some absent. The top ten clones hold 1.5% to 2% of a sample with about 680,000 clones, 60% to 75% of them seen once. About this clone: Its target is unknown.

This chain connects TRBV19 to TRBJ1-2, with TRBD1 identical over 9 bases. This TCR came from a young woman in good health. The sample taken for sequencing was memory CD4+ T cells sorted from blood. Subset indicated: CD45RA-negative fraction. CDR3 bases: TGTGCCAGTAACTCTTTTCCGGGACAGGGATCCTATGGCTACACCTTC. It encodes CASNSFPGQGSYGYTF.